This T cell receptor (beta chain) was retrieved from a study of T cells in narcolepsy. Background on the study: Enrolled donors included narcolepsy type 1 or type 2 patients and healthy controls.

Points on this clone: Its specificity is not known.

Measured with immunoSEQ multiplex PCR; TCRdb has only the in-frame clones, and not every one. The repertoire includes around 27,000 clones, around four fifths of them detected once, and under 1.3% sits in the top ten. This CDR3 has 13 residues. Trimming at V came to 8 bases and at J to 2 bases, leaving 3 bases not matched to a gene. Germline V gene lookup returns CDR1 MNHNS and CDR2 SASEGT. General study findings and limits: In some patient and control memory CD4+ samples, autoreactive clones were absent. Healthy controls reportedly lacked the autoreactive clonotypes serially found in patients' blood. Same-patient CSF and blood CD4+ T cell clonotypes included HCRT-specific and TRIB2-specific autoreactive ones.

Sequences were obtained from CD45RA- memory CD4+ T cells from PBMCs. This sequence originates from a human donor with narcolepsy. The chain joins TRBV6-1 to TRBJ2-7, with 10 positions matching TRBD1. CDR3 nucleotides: TGTGCCAGCGCGACAGGGGGCGCCTACGAGCAGTACTTC. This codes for CASATGGAYEQYF.